This T cell receptor (beta chain) was sequenced in a study of CD8 T cells in Susac syndrome (dated by TCRdb to between 2018 and 2021). Regarding the complete study: Whether CD8+ T cell activation and differentiation in Susac syndrome was antigen driven was tested using repertoire sequencing. The study compared CD8+ T cell repertoire clonality among approximately twelve healthy donors, some 14 Susac syndrome patients and fewer than 19 multiple sclerosis patients.

High-throughput TCR beta sequencing profiled peripheral blood CD8+ and CD4+ T cells from healthy donors, Susac syndrome patients and multiple sclerosis patients. The multiple sclerosis controls were treatment-naive patients whose relapsing-remitting disease, either stable or active, fulfilled the revised McDonald criteria. CD8+ TEMRA cells were enriched by FACS, while bulk CD8+ and CD4+ T cells were purified by magnetic negative isolation. Blood was drawn into EDTA tubes, processed within 24 hours, and PBMCs were isolated by density gradient centrifugation. PBMCs intended for TCR sequencing were cryopreserved in liquid nitrogen and were subsequently thawed in a 37 degrees C water bath. The sorted or isolated CD4+, CD8+ and CD8+ TEMRA cells reached a purity of at least 90%. At the junction V is shortened by 4 bases and J by 4 bases, with 19 bases in between. The germline V gene encodes CDR1 MDHEN and CDR2 SYDVKM. From cysteine to phenylalanine, the CDR3 is 16 amino acids long. Only the CDR3 region is kept as DNA, spanning 48 bases read in frame from base 1.

On the study overall, not on this receptor specifically: The TCR sequencing and HLA analysis was acknowledged to have included a relatively small number of individuals.

RNA was extracted using the RNeasy kit, and roughly 0.5 to 1 microgram was reverse transcribed with random hexamers. TCR beta CDR3 regions were amplified with the immunoSEQ multiplex PCR assay covering 54 Vbeta and 13 Jbeta segments. Bias from PCR amplification was corrected by using a synthetic template baseline for primer optimization and for computational correction. On the study's bioinformatics: Reads were annotated to V, D and J genes per IMGT and analyzed with immunoSEQ Analyzer, keeping only productive sequences. To calculate clonality, Shannon entropy was normalized by log2 of the number of productive unique sequences and then subtracted from one. For each patient and control, public and private clones were evaluated among the 100 most prevalent clones. Clones were defined as Susac-specific when absent from the healthy and MS cohorts, from about 1,100 published viral clones and from other ImmuneACCESS disease sequences. TCRdb trimmed public reads at Q25 via fastp, called clones via MiXCR and kept in-frame beta chains. Merged by CDR3 protein, the rows form single entries marked with the most common genes and DNA. The V and J calls were not made by the authors but by TCRdb's processing. The sample table holds about 280,000 distinct CDR3 sequences, of which roughly 81% were seen once. Over 0.1% of the sample comes from the top ten.

About this clonotype: Its antigen is currently not known. Base qualities are not at hand, and no much larger clone is one base apart.

The clonotype was recovered from a human donor with multiple sclerosis. What was sequenced was CD8+ T cells from PBMCs. The chain is encoded by TRBV28 joined to TRBJ2-5, with a tentative D call of TRBD1 or TRBD2, each matching 5 bases. The DNA reads as follows: TGTGCCAGCAGTTCGCGATCCGGGACCTCGGGAGAGACCCAGTACTTC. Its coded protein is CASSSRSGTSGETQYF.